Described below is a single T cell receptor beta chain sequence and its context. Its cognate antigen is unknown. As for the donors, each was a healthy bone marrow donor. These data come from a study of cytomegalovirus exposure and HLA in healthy donors. About the study: Of some 360 genotyped donors, about 81% clustered with self-reported Caucasian donors.

With 1 base removed from V and 1 base from J, the gap between germline ends came to 16 bases. Germline V gene data show CDR1 as SGHNT and CDR2 as YYREEE (reference sequence). CDR3 size: 17 residues. The study ran its PCR with 60 Vbeta and 13 Jbeta primers. Profiled with immunoSEQ multiplex PCR; TCRdb holds only in-frame clones, not every one. The sample records 110,000 to 150,000 clones, roughly 73% being singletons. Study-level results: The CMV antigen specificity of a few CMV-associated chains was confirmed through in vitro analysis. Reportedly, fewer N-insertions than the approximately 610-donor mean appeared in an Asian-associated ancestry cluster in a later analysis.

The rearrangement joins TRBV5-4 to TRBJ2-3, with D unresolved. The sample comprised PBMCs. The receptor comes from a middle-aged woman in good health and CMV-seronegative. Here the CDR3 DNA reads TGTGCCAGCAGCTTGATGGCCTCAGGCGATCGCACAGATACGCAGTATTTT. Translation gives CASSLMASGDRTDTQYF.